Presented here are 7 T cell receptor beta chains from one specimen sequenced in a study of blood T cells in healthy people across ages (dated by TCRdb to about 2015). Libraries were constructed by 5' RACE. For sequencing, an Illumina HiSeq 2500 was employed. The second PCR ran for about 6 to 12 cycles and used a J-beta primer mix along with a sample-barcoded 5' primer. The public reads were reanalyzed by TCRdb: fastp trimming at Q25, MiXCR alignment, in-frame beta chains only. Rows matching on CDR3 protein sequence are summarized as one entry with the most common DNA and genes. A total of about 1.8 million distinct CDR3 sequences appear in this sample, around half of them only once. Clones ranked in the top ten supply 2.1% of the sample. The sequencing input was blood. The receptors originated from a woman aged 40 to 50 in good health.

V and J are TRBV7-6 and TRBJ2-3; 7 positions match TRBD1. J lost 1 base, V lost 0 bases, and 13 bases had no gene match. Per germline, CDR1 SGHVS and CDR2 FNYEAQ. The CDR3 loop spans 19 amino acids. CDR3 amino acids: CASSLAVGGRLCCTDTQYF. CDR3 DNA: TGTGCCAGCAGCTTAGCGGTAGGGGGCCGCCTTTGCTGCACAGATACGCAGTATTTT.

J is TRBJ2-5 and V is TRBV28, with TRBD1 matching over 7 bases. This CDR3 spans 14 amino acids. The ends lost 5 bases at V and 4 bases at J; junction bases unmatched: 7. Germline CDR1 is MDHEN and CDR2 is SYDVKM. CDR3 sequence: CASSRDSPTETQYF. Here the CDR3 DNA reads TGTGCCAGCAGTCGGGACAGCCCCACAGAGACCCAGTACTTC.

Only a few counts were recorded for this clonotype. V usage is TRBV4-2 and J usage is TRBJ2-7, with D tentatively TRBD1 or TRBD2 (5 bases each). This CDR3 has 15 residues. CDR1 and CDR2 from the germline V gene are LGHNA and YNFKEQ. The V end was cut by 4 bases, the J end by 3 bases, with 16 bases between. The CDR3 region is CASSRLGTEVYEQYF. As DNA, the CDR3 is TGTGCCAGCAGCCGCTTAGGGACGGAGGTCTACGAGCAGTACTTC.

This clonotype was observed a handful of times. This chain joins TRBV11-1 and TRBJ2-5, with D maybe TRBD1 (7 bases). The CDR3 has 13 amino acids. Germline V lookup: CDR1 SGHAT, CDR2 FQDESV (reference sequence). V was pared by 7 bases and J by 5 bases, with 14 bases between. The CDR3 here is CASNSRGEETQYF. DNA of the CDR3: TGTGCCAGCAACAGCAGGGGGGAGGAGACCCAGTACTTC. The variable domain in full, completed from reference TRBV11-1 and TRBJ2-5, reads EAEVAQSPRYKITEKSQAVAFWCDPISGHATLYWYRQILGQGPELLVQFQDESVVDDSQLPKDRFSAERLKGVDSTLKIQPAELGDSAMYLCASNSRGEETQYFGPGTRLLVL.

This clonotype appeared a single time. This chain uses TRBV7-2 with TRBJ2-7; D is perhaps TRBD2 (5 bases). CDR1 is SGHTA, CDR2 FQGNSA, per germline. The length of the CDR3 is 15 residues. V gave up 4 bases and J gave up 4 bases, with 17 bases separating them. The CDR3 is CASSSQRVLVYEQYF. CDR3 coding DNA: TGTGCCAGCAGCTCGCAGAGGGTCCTAGTTTACGAGCAGTACTTC.

This clonotype came up a few times. This chain joins TRBV9 and TRBJ2-1; 10 nucleotides agree with TRBD2. This CDR3 comprises 14 residues. The J segment lost 7 bases and the V segment lost 3 bases, leaving 4 bases of the junction unmatched. Per the germline V gene, CDR1 is SGDLS and CDR2 is YYNGEE. In DNA, the CDR3 is TGTGCCAGCAGCGGTAGCGGGGGGCTGAATGAGCAGTTCTTC. Protein: CASSGSGGLNEQFF.

This clonotype was counted once. The rearrangement uses TRBV20-1 and TRBJ1-6; TRBD1 might be the D (6 bases). V was pared by 1 base and J by 7 bases, with 11 bases between. Germline V gene data show CDR1 as DFQATT and CDR2 as SNEGSKA (reference sequence). The length of the CDR3 is 14 residues. This CDR3 reads CSARVEGGNSPLHF. The CDR3 region has the DNA TGCAGTGCTAGAGTGGAGGGGGGGAATTCACCCCTCCACTTT.